This T cell receptor (beta chain) came from a study of CD8+ T cells in alopecia areata. Findings and caveats of the study: Scalp lesions, especially in alopecia totalis/universalis, had higher clonality than normal scalp. Many of the expanded lesional clones endured in scalp and blood while on tofacitinib.

CDR1 SGDLS and CDR2 YYNGEE come from the germline V gene. With 4 bases clipped from V and 0 bases from J, the junction kept 7 bases outside the gene matches. The CDR3 sequence is 17 residues long. Extracted RNA was reverse transcribed, and the resulting cDNA served as sequencing template. This table comes from immunoSEQ multiplex PCR, and its TCRdb copy is limited to in-frame clones, with some not included. The profile shows 140,000 to 150,000 clones, nearly 55% of them singletons. Treatment described: oral pan-JAK inhibitor, 5-10 mg twice daily. In the case of this clone: Its antigen is currently unknown.

J is TRBJ2-2 and V is TRBV9; 9 bases agree with TRBD2. The sequence was obtained from a human donor with alopecia areata. The sample was CD8+ T cells sorted from blood, taken at week 4, from a patient treated with tofacitinib. CDR3 in amino acids: CASSTTRTSANTGELFF. For the CDR3, the DNA is TGTGCCAGCAGCACAACTCGGACTAGCGCGAACACCGGGGAGCTGTTTTTT.